These T cell receptor beta chains were read from a single sample in a study of glioma-infiltrating T cells. Via MiXCR, TCRdb re-called the multiplex PCR reads, giving one row per CDR3 protein. The table shows some 180,000 distinct CDR3 sequences, with over 25% occurring only once. Sequences were obtained from glioma tissue, nonneoplastic brain tissue, or PBMCs (not recorded which). The receptor set was obtained from a human donor with low-grade glioma or glioblastoma, undergoing nonglioma brain surgery, or in good health (not recorded which). Both conserved end residues are part of each CDR3. The order of the fields is D gene, J gene, clone size, V gene, CDR3 DNA, CDR3 protein. A D gene is named only where the DNA matches it firmly. Expanded clones are given a class, and other clones once, few, many or no size at all.

D: TRBD2
J: TRBJ2-7
size: .
V: TRBV4-2
DNA: TGTGCCAGCAGCCGAGGGGTAGTTGGACTAGCCCGAGGGTCCTACGAGCAGTACTTC
CDR3: CASSRGVVGLARGSYEQYF

D: .
J: TRBJ2-3
size: .
V: TRBV4-3
DNA: TGCGCCAGCAGCCAAGATCACGGGATAAGCACAGATACGCAGTATTTT
CDR3: CASSQDHGISTDTQYF

D: .
J: TRBJ2-1
size: few
V: TRBV4-3
DNA: TGCGCCAGCAGCCAAGATTGGCAAACTAGTGATGAGCAGTTCTTC
CDR3: CASSQDWQTSDEQFF

D: TRBD2
J: TRBJ2-3
size: few
V: TRBV9
DNA: TGTGCCAGCAGCGCCCGGACTAGCGGGAGTCTTACAGATACGCAGTATTTT
CDR3: CASSARTSGSLTDTQYF

D: TRBD2
J: TRBJ2-3
size: many
V: TRBV27
DNA: TGTGCCACCCTCGGACTAGCGGGATCCCGAAGCACAGATACGCAGTATTTT
CDR3: CATLGLAGSRSTDTQYF

D: TRBD2
J: TRBJ2-7
size: once
V: TRBV15
DNA: TGTGCCACCAGCAGAGATGGGGAAGCGGGGCACTACGAGCAGTACTTC
CDR3: CATSRDGEAGHYEQYF

D: .
J: TRBJ1-1
size: .
V: TRBV7-9
DNA: TGTGCCAGAAGCCAAGAAGCGGCGGCTGAAGCTTTCTTT
CDR3: CARSQEAAAEAFF

D: TRBD1
J: TRBJ2-5
size: .
V: TRBV19
DNA: TGTGCCAGTACCATGACAGGGGATTCAGAGACCCAGTACTTC
CDR3: CASTMTGDSETQYF

D: .
J: TRBJ2-1
size: few
V: TRBV9
DNA: TGTGCCAGCAGTGTATATCTGGGGGGCTCCTACAATGAGCAGTTCTTC
CDR3: CASSVYLGGSYNEQFF

D: .
J: TRBJ2-1
size: many
V: TRBV7-2
DNA: TGTGCCAGCAGCTTGGCGACTTATGAGCAGTTCTTC
CDR3: CASSLATYEQFF

D: .
J: TRBJ2-1
size: few
V: TRBV4-1
DNA: TGCGCCAGCAGCCAAAAGAGGGGACGACGGGAAGTTCGCAATGAGCAGTTCTTC
CDR3: CASSQKRGRREVRNEQFF

D: .
J: TRBJ2-3
size: .
V: TRBV7-6
DNA: TGTGCTAGCAGCTCGGGGATTTTCGGGTCTGAACTCGGCACAGATGCGCAGTATTTT
CDR3: CASSSGIFGSELGTDAQYF

D: TRBD2
J: TRBJ2-7
size: .
V: TRBV15
DNA: TGTGCCACCAGCCGAAGACTAGCGGGAGGGCACTACGAGCAGTACTTC
CDR3: CATSRRLAGGHYEQYF

D: TRBD2
J: TRBJ2-6
size: many
V: TRBV20-1
DNA: TGCAGTGCCCGGCGGGGGAACTCTGGGGCCAACGTCCTGACTTTC
CDR3: CSARRGNSGANVLTF

D: .
J: TRBJ2-2
size: .
V: TRBV4-3
DNA: TGCGCCAGCAGCCTGGTCTTGGGCGCCAGGACCGGGGAGCTGTTTTTT
CDR3: CASSLVLGARTGELFF

D: .
J: TRBJ2-2
size: many
V: TRBV12-3/TRBV12-4
DNA: TGTGCCAGCAGTGCCATCAACACCGGGGAGCTGTTTTTT
CDR3: CASSAINTGELFF

D: .
J: TRBJ2-1
size: many
V: TRBV29-1
DNA: TGCAGCGTTGAAGGGTTCGATGAGCAGTTCTTC
CDR3: CSVEGFDEQFF

D: .
J: TRBJ1-6
size: many
V: TRBV28
DNA: TGTGCCAGCGCCATATTTGGGAACACCCTCCACTTT
CDR3: CASAIFGNTLHF

D: TRBD1
J: TRBJ1-2
size: few
V: TRBV7-9
DNA: TGTGCCACCAAGACAGGGAACTATGGCTACACCTTC
CDR3: CATKTGNYGYTF

D: .
J: TRBJ2-7
size: many
V: TRBV6-1
DNA: TGTGCCAGCAGCCCTGGGCCGAGCTACGAGCAGTACTTC
CDR3: CASSPGPSYEQYF

D: TRBD2
J: TRBJ2-7
size: many
V: TRBV7-6
DNA: TGTGCCAGCAGCCGGACTAGCGGGATCTACGAGCAGTACTTC
CDR3: CASSRTSGIYEQYF

D: .
J: TRBJ1-5
size: .
V: TRBV12-3/TRBV12-4
DNA: TGTGCCATCAGTTTAATCTTGCAGCCCCAGCATTTT
CDR3: CAISLILQPQHF

D: TRBD2
J: TRBJ2-5
size: many
V: TRBV7-2
DNA: TGTGCCAGCAGCCCACTTAGCGGGAGACCTCAAGAGACCCAGTACTTC
CDR3: CASSPLSGRPQETQYF

D: TRBD1
J: TRBJ2-7
size: many
V: TRBV5-1
DNA: TGCGCCAGCAGCCCACCGGGACAGGGCTACGAGCAGTACTTC
CDR3: CASSPPGQGYEQYF

D: TRBD1
J: TRBJ1-5
size: many
V: TRBV6-5
DNA: TGTGCCAGCAGTTACGCGATTCCGGGACAGGGGGATCAGCCCCAGCATTTT
CDR3: CASSYAIPGQGDQPQHF

D: .
J: TRBJ2-7
size: many
V: TRBV20-1
DNA: TGCAGTGCCCGAGTAGGGAATAGCGACTACGAGCAGTACTTC
CDR3: CSARVGNSDYEQYF

D: TRBD1
J: TRBJ2-5
size: .
V: TRBV27
DNA: TGTGCCAGCAGCGCCCCGGACAGGGAAGAGACCCAGTACTTC
CDR3: CASSAPDREETQYF

D: .
J: TRBJ2-3
size: many
V: TRBV24-1
DNA: TGTGCCACCGAATCACAGCGCACAGATACGCAGTATTTT
CDR3: CATESQRTDTQYF

D: .
J: TRBJ2-7
size: few
V: TRBV4-3
DNA: TGCGCCAGCAGCCAAGTTTACGGGAGTAACTCCTACGAGCAGTACTTC
CDR3: CASSQVYGSNSYEQYF

D: .
J: TRBJ2-3
size: .
V: TRBV12-3/TRBV12-4
DNA: TGTGCCAGCAGTTACCTCCCAGGTACGCAGTATTTT
CDR3: CASSYLPGTQYF

D: TRBD2
J: TRBJ2-3
size: many
V: TRBV7-2
DNA: TGTGCCAGCAGCCTTACCCCTAGCGGTACTAGCACAGATACGCAGTATTTT
CDR3: CASSLTPSGTSTDTQYF

D: TRBD2
J: TRBJ2-1
size: many
V: TRBV20-1
DNA: TGCAGTGCTAGAGACGCTAGCGGGCGACGCTCCTACAATGAGCAGTTCTTC
CDR3: CSARDASGRRSYNEQFF

D: TRBD1
J: TRBJ2-7
size: few
V: TRBV4-3
DNA: TGCGCCAGCAGCCGCTCCGCACAGGGGGTTTCCTACGAGCAGTACTTC
CDR3: CASSRSAQGVSYEQYF

D: TRBD2
J: TRBJ2-5
size: many
V: TRBV20-1
DNA: TGCAGTGCTAGTGGAGCGGGAGAAGAGACCCAGTACTTC
CDR3: CSASGAGEETQYF

D: TRBD1
J: TRBJ2-7
size: many
V: TRBV20-1
DNA: TGCAGTGCCGATGACAGGGCCCGCGAGCAGTACTTC
CDR3: CSADDRAREQYF

D: .
J: TRBJ2-7
size: many
V: TRBV28
DNA: TGTGCCAGCAGTAGCCCGACAGTCGAGCAGTACTTC
CDR3: CASSSPTVEQYF

D: .
J: TRBJ1-5
size: many
V: TRBV12-3/TRBV12-4
DNA: TGTGCCAGCAGCTTTGACAGCAATCAGCCCCAGCATTTT
CDR3: CASSFDSNQPQHF

D: .
J: TRBJ2-3
size: .
V: TRBV28
DNA: TGTGCCAGCAGTTCCGGAGGGGGCACAGATACGCAGTATTTT
CDR3: CASSSGGGTDTQYF

D: TRBD1
J: TRBJ1-5
size: .
V: TRBV19
DNA: TGTGCCAGTAGTATCCTAACAGGGGGCAATGAGCCCCAGCATTTT
CDR3: CASSILTGGNEPQHF

D: .
J: TRBJ2-2
size: few
V: TRBV29-1
DNA: TGCAGCGTTGATAGCGCTCATACCGGGGAGCTGTTTTTT
CDR3: CSVDSAHTGELFF

D: .
J: TRBJ1-1
size: many
V: TRBV7-9
DNA: TGTGCCAGCAGCTCCGCCAGCCTCATGAACACTGAAGCTTTCTTT
CDR3: CASSSASLMNTEAFF

D: .
J: TRBJ2-7
size: many
V: TRBV4-3
DNA: TGCGCCAGCAGCCAAGAACTGGTCACGGGGAGCTCCTACGAGCAGTACTTC
CDR3: CASSQELVTGSSYEQYF